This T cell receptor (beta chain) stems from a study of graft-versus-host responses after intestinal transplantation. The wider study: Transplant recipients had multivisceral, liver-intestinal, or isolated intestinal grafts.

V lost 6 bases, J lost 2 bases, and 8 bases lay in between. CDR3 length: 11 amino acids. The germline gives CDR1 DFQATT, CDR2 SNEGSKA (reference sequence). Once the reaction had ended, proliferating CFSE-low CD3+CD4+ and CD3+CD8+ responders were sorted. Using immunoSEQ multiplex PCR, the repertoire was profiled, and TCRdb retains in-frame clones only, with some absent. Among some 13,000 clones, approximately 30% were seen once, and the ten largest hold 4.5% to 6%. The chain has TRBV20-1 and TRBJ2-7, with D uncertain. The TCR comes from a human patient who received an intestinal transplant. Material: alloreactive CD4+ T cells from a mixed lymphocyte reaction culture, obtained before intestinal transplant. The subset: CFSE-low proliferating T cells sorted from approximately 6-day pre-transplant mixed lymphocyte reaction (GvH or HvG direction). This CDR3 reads CSAPQAYEQYF. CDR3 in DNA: TGCAGTGCCCCGCAAGCCTACGAGCAGTACTTC.